Each of the 5 T cell receptor delta chains below was sequenced from the same sample in a study of gamma-delta T cells after stem cell transplantation. TCRdb made new clone calls on the RT-PCR reads using CATT. The data show some 2,400 delta-chain clones, with 20% to 25% seen just once and roughly 8.6% held by the top ten. Material: gamma-delta T cells. Every receptor here comes from a human donor. It is not recorded whose cells these are; they may come from a transplant donor.

V and J are TRDV3 and TRDJ2; tentatively, D is TRDD3 (6 bases). There are 16 residues in the CDR3. Looked up from germline, CDR1 is TVYSNPD and CDR2 is GDNSRS (reference sequence). V was pared by 0 bases and J by 6 bases, with 20 bases between. The CDR3 spells CAFSYWVIRAAAQLFF. The CDR3 DNA is TGTGCCTTTAGCTACTGGGTGATACGGGCGGCAGCACAACTCTTCTTT.

The sample holds a few counts of this clone. The genes are TRDV1 and TRDJ1, with TRDD3 as a possible D gene (6 bases). V lost 0 bases, J lost 0 bases, and 17 bases lay in between. Germline V gives CDR1 TSWWSYY, CDR2 QGS. The length of the CDR3 is 18 residues. For the CDR3, the DNA is TGTGCTCTTGGGGAACTAGGGGGTGGGGGCCCTTACACCGATAAACTCATCTTT. This encodes CALGELGGGGPYTDKLIF.

To note about this clone: A much larger clone differs by one base, so this may be a read error. TRDV2 is the V gene, and the J gene was not called; the table's D call, TRDD3, has no DNA check behind it. The germline V gene has CDR1 GEAIGNYY and CDR2 EKD. The CDR3 extends over 18 amino acids. CDR3 sequence (DNA): TGTGCCTGTGACAGGGGGATAAGGAGCTCCTGGGACACCCGACAAATGTTTTTC. Protein sequence: CACDRGIRSSWDTRQMFF.

In this sample, this clone turned up a few times. This sequence joins TRDV2 and TRDJ2; 11 nucleotides agree with TRDD3. The V segment lost 3 bases and the J segment 5 bases; nucleotides outside the gene matches: 1. Per the germline V gene, CDR1 is GEAIGNYY and CDR2 is EKD. The CDR3 is made up of 14 amino acids. The CDR3, as DNA: TGTGCCTGTGACTACTGGGGGATAACAGCACAACTCTTCTTT. This gives the protein CACDYWGITAQLFF.

The J gene call is TRDJ1, but no V gene call exists; TRDD2 was called by the table and not checked on the DNA. This CDR3 has 19 amino acids. Here the CDR3 DNA reads TGTGCCTTTAGCCCCCTTCCTACATACGGATACCCTCCCTTCGATAAACTCATCTTT. This codes for CAFSPLPTYGYPPFDKLIF.